A single sample is the source of the 20 T cell receptor beta chains below, sequenced in a study of T cell responses to AZD1222 COVID-19 vaccine listed by TCRdb under 2021. Library preparation used the immunoSEQ multiplex PCR assay. Held by TCRdb, this immuneACCESS table contains in-frame sequences only and omits some clones. Under half of the omission traces to an unresolved V gene where checked; the cause of the rest is unknown. The sample table lists 120,000 or so clones, about nine tenths of them with a count of one. Together, the top ten hold under 1.2% of the sample. The label giving this sample's time point can be read as: baseline before first vaccination. Sequencing used peripheral blood, obtained on day 0 of AZD1222 vaccination. These receptors originate from an adult in good health.

About this clone itself: The sample has other DNA sequences that encode this CDR3 too. This chain's CDR3 is CASSPGAANTEAFF. The DNA for the CDR3 is TGTGCCAGCAGCCCAGGGGCCGCGAACACTGAAGCTTTCTTT. The chain employs TRBV7-8 and TRBJ1-1, with a tentative D call TRBD1 (6 bases). Between the trimmed V and J ends, which lost 5 bases and 1 base, there was a span of 11 bases. The CDR3 is 14 amino acids. Per the germline V gene, CDR1 is SGHVS and CDR2 is FQNEAQ.

The chain recombines TRBV28 with TRBJ2-3; D gene unclear. Germline-derived CDR1 and CDR2 are MDHEN and SYDVKM. V was clipped by 6 bases and J by 1 base, with 11 bases between them. The CDR3 has 14 residues. The CDR3 DNA sequence: TGTGCCAGCAGCCCTCTGGGCGGCACAGATACGCAGTATTTT. The encoded protein is CASSPLGGTDTQYF.

This clone came up once. The chain recombines TRBV7-9 with TRBJ2-7, with TRBD1 matching over 8 bases. Looked up from germline, CDR1 is SEHNR and CDR2 is FQNEAQ (reference sequence). The CDR3 sequence is 16 residues long. The trim removed 5 bases at V and 4 bases at J, leaving 13 bases unmatched. The CDR3 loop is CASSPPAGTGGYEQYF. The CDR3 bases are TGTGCCAGCAGCCCTCCTGCCGGGACAGGTGGATACGAGCAGTACTTC.

This clone was recorded once. V usage is TRBV3-1 (or the pseudogene TRBV3-2) and J usage is TRBJ2-1; D is ambiguous. The CDR3 loop spans 14 amino acids. Germline V gives CDR1 LGHDT, CDR2 YNNKEL (reference sequence). V was trimmed by 1 base and J by 6 bases, leaving 10 bases between them. CDR3 residues: CASSQGWGSNEQFF. Here the CDR3 DNA reads TGTGCCAGCAGCCAAGGGTGGGGTAGCAATGAGCAGTTCTTC.

The chain combines TRBV3-1 (or the pseudogene TRBV3-2) with TRBJ2-1, with D possibly matching TRBD2 (7 bases). The CDR3 runs to 16 residues. The V and J ends lost 4 bases and 6 bases respectively, with 19 bases between them. Germline V CDR1 and CDR2: LGHDT, YNNKEL (reference sequence). The CDR3 region is CASSPRGTIPSNEQFF. The CDR3 region has the DNA TGTGCCAGCAGCCCGAGGGGGACTATCCCTTCCAATGAGCAGTTCTTC.

The CDR3 DNA follows: TGTGCCACCCCCCCGACTGAAGCTTTCTTT. Its protein is CATPPTEAFF. J is TRBJ1-1 and V is TRBV6-4, with D uncertain. CDR1 and CDR2 (germline): MRHNA, SNTAGT. CDR3 length equals 10 residues. V lost 10 bases, J lost 5 bases, and 8 bases lay in between.

This chain joins TRBV11-2 and TRBJ1-2; no reliable D call. V was trimmed by 0 bases and J by 0 bases, leaving 11 bases between them. The CDR3 consists of 16 residues. Germline CDR1 SGHAT, CDR2 FQNNGV. CDR3 amino acids: CASSLDWERANYGYTF. CDR3 DNA: TGTGCCAGCAGCTTAGATTGGGAGAGGGCTAACTATGGCTACACCTTC.

The V call is TRBV27, the J call TRBJ1-5, with D unclear. The CDR3 covers 15 residues. Per germline, CDR1 MNHEY and CDR2 SMNVEV (reference sequence). Trimming left V 6 bases short and J 3 bases short, with 15 bases between. CDR3 region: CASRGLGGFNQPQHF. The CDR3 coding sequence is TGTGCCAGCAGGGGATTGGGAGGGTTCAATCAGCCCCAGCATTTT.

J is TRBJ2-3 and V is TRBV3-1 (or the pseudogene TRBV3-2), with TRBD2 as a possible D gene (5 bases). Per the germline V gene, CDR1 is LGHDT and CDR2 is YNNKEL (reference sequence). Trimming removed 4 bases at V and 0 bases at J, with 11 bases between. The CDR3 is 15 residues long. This CDR3 reads CASSRTSVSTDTQYF. The CDR3 DNA follows: TGTGCCAGCAGCCGGACTTCCGTTAGCACAGATACGCAGTATTTT.

The chain couples TRBV6-2 or TRBV6-3 to TRBJ2-7, with D perhaps matching TRBD1 (6 bases). Deletions cut 5 bases from V and 1 base from J, with 21 bases between. The CDR3 runs 17 residues. Per the germline V gene, CDR1 is MNHEY and CDR2 is SVGEGT. CDR3 in DNA: TGTGCCAGCAGTATCTGGGGGACAAGCCCTCGATCCTACGAGCAGTACTTC. Residues: CASSIWGTSPRSYEQYF.

This sequence joins TRBV9 and TRBJ2-1; D is perhaps TRBD1 or TRBD2 (6 bases each). The germline V gene encodes CDR1 SGDLS and CDR2 YYNGEE. Trimming took off 0 bases at V and 6 bases at J, with 7 bases between the two ends. The CDR3 extends over 13 amino acids. The CDR3 reads CASSVAGANEQFF. The DNA of the CDR3 is TGTGCCAGCAGCGTAGCGGGGGCCAATGAGCAGTTCTTC.

This clone was seen only once. The J gene is TRBJ2-7, the V gene TRBV21-1; TRBD2 was called by the table and not checked on the DNA. TRBV21-1 is designated a pseudogene. The CDR3 totals 13 residues. The CDR3 is CASSLDRSYEQYF. CDR3 bases: TGTGCCAGCAGCCTAGACCGATCCTACGAGCAGTACTTC.

V is TRBV5-1 and J is TRBJ2-7; 8 nucleotides match TRBD1. CDR1 and CDR2 (germline): SGHRS, YFSETQ. The junction had 10 bases not matched to a gene; V was cut back by 0 bases and J by 2 bases. The CDR3 is 17 residues long. The CDR3 loop reads CASSLAPYGQGPYEQYF. CDR3 nucleotide sequence: TGCGCCAGCAGCTTGGCACCCTATGGACAGGGCCCCTACGAGCAGTACTTC.

This rearrangement joins TRBV9 to TRBJ2-7; D call uncertain. Germline V gene sequence: CDR1 SGDLS, CDR2 YYNGEE. Trimming stripped 9 bases from V and 3 bases from J, with 7 bases between. CDR3 length: 10 residues. In nucleotides, the CDR3 is TGTGCCACCTCATTCTACGAGCAGTACTTC. Translation gives CATSFYEQYF.

The chain links TRBV3-1 (or the pseudogene TRBV3-2) to TRBJ1-2, with D hard to call. The CDR3 sequence is 12 residues long. Trimming removed 3 bases at V and 8 bases at J, with 10 bases between. Germline-derived CDR1 and CDR2 are LGHDT and YNNKEL (reference sequence). The CDR3 DNA reads as TGTGCCAGCAGCCACCGCAACGAGGGCTACACCTTC. This encodes CASSHRNEGYTF.

CDR3 bases: TGTGCCAGCAGCTCCCAGATTGAAGATACGCAGTATTTT. Encoded protein: CASSSQIEDTQYF. V and J are TRBV7-2 and TRBJ2-3; no firm D call. From germline, CDR1 is SGHTA and CDR2 FQGNSA. This CDR3 is 13 amino acids long. The V and J ends lost 4 bases and 5 bases respectively, with 10 bases between them.

This sequence joins TRBV11-3 and TRBJ1-4, with TRBD1 as a possible D gene (6 bases). Germline lookup yields CDR1 SGHNT and CDR2 YENEEA. The ends were cut back, 8 bases at V and 5 bases at J, with 15 bases in the middle. The CDR3 runs 14 residues. As DNA, the CDR3 is TGTGCCAGCGACCCCGGACAGAGAAATGAAAAACTGTTTTTT. It yields the protein CASDPGQRNEKLFF.

This clone was counted only a few times. This sequence joins TRBV19 and TRBJ1-5, with 10 bases matching TRBD1. Germline CDR1 LNHDA, CDR2 SQIVND (reference sequence). The length of the CDR3 is 15 residues. The V and J ends lost 4 bases and 6 bases, in that order; junction bases with no gene match: 6. The CDR3 spells CASSRRQGAVQPQHF. The CDR3 nucleotides read TGTGCCAGTAGTAGAAGACAGGGGGCCGTTCAGCCCCAGCATTTT.

J is TRBJ2-5 and V is TRBV24-1; D not resolved. Germline V gene sequence: CDR1 KGHDR, CDR2 SFDVKD. This CDR3 comprises 15 residues. V lost 3 bases to trimming and J lost 0 bases, with 10 bases between them. Written as DNA, the CDR3 is TGTGCCACCAGTGATCCGGCGTTGTACCAAGAGACCCAGTACTTC. Protein product: CATSDPALYQETQYF.

V is TRBV12-3 or TRBV12-4 and J is TRBJ2-5, with D hard to call. CDR3 length equals 13 residues. Trimming shortened V by 7 bases and J by 2 bases, and 11 bases separated the two germline ends. The DNA of the CDR3 is TGTGCCAGCACTATGATCCTACAAGAGACCCAGTACTTC. Amino acids: CASTMILQETQYF.